This T cell receptor (beta chain) emerged from a study of T cell changes during pregnancy in multiple sclerosis. The germline V gene has CDR1 SNHLY and CDR2 FYNNEI. This CDR3 contains 16 residues. The V and J ends lost 2 bases and 6 bases respectively, with 17 bases between them. Method: immunoSEQ multiplex PCR; TCRdb's copy keeps in-frame clones and lacks some. The profile shows fewer than 150,000 clones, roughly 95% of them singletons. The chain links TRBV2 to TRBJ2-4; D may be TRBD1 (5 bases). The sample here was peripheral blood, taken after pregnancy. The sequence came from a female donor with multiple sclerosis, enrolled in a pregnancy study. For the CDR3, the DNA is TGTGCCAGCAGTGAATGGCAGGGAAAGTCGGGAAACATTCAGTACTTC. Encoded protein: CASSEWQGKSGNIQYF.